A single sample is the source of the 28 T cell receptor beta chains below, sequenced in a study of metastatic and nonmetastatic thyroid tumors. The entire patient cohort was treatment-naive prior to thyroid surgery. MiXCR re-clonotyped the PCR reads for TCRdb. In the table there are approximately 26,000 clones, 20% to 30% of which are singletons. Sequenced: blood. The receptors originated from a female donor with papillary thyroid cancer or a benign thyroid nodule (not recorded which). Some clones in this sample may be carry-over from other donors' samples.

This clone showed up many times. This chain joins TRBV15 and TRBJ1-2; D gene uncertain. The CDR3 has 13 residues. V shed 2 bases and J shed 4 bases, with 8 bases lying between them. Germline CDR1 and CDR2: LNHNV and YYDKDF (reference sequence). CDR3 sequence: CATSRSGPYGYTF. In DNA, the CDR3 is TGTGCCACCAGCAGATCAGGACCCTATGGCTACACCTTC.

This clone occurred many times. The chain has TRBV7-3 and TRBJ2-5; the match to TRBD1 covers 7 bases. CDR1 and CDR2 from the germline V gene are SGHTA and FQGTGA. The CDR3 runs to 14 residues. V lost 5 bases and J lost 4; bases outside the gene matches: 7. The CDR3 DNA reads TGTGCCAGCAGCCCGTACAGGGGAATAGAGACCCAGTACTTC. This gives the protein CASSPYRGIETQYF. The variable domain in full, with the rest retrieved from reference TRBV7-3 and TRBJ2-5, is GAGVSQTPSNKVTEKGKYVELRCDPISGHTALYWYRQSLGQGPEFLIYFQGTGAADDSGLPNDRFFAVRPEGSVSTLKIQRTERGDSAVYLCASSPYRGIETQYFGPGTRLLVL.

Points on this clone: A much larger clone sits a single nucleotide away, making a read error possible. The J gene is TRBJ2-5, the V gene TRBV29-1, with 7 bases fitting TRBD2. Losses at the gene ends were 4 bases for V and 4 bases for J; bases not matched to a gene: 15. Germline CDR1 is SQVTM and CDR2 is ANQGSEA. This CDR3 region has 16 residues. CDR3 amino acids: CSVAGVLSGTGETQYF. The CDR3 DNA follows: TGCAGCGTTGCGGGAGTCCTAAGCGGGACGGGAGAGACCCAGTACTTC.

This clone was seen repeatedly, ten times or more. The chain links TRBV9 to TRBJ2-3, with 7 positions matching TRBD1. There are 15 residues in the CDR3. The germline gives CDR1 SGDLS, CDR2 YYNGEE. After removal of 1 base from V and 8 bases from J, the junction contained 10 bases not matched to a gene. CDR3 in DNA: TGTGCCAGCAGCGTACGGGGACAGTCGAAGGGTACGCAGTATTTT. Translating it yields CASSVRGQSKGTQYF.

J is TRBJ2-3 and V is TRBV7-3; D remains unclear. V dropped 2 bases and J dropped 2 bases, with 11 bases sitting between them. This CDR3 is built from 15 residues. CDR1 is SGHTA and CDR2 is FQGTGA in the germline V gene. CDR3 amino acids: CASSLAGVITDTQYF. CDR3 nucleotides: TGTGCCAGCAGCTTAGCTGGAGTCATCACAGATACGCAGTATTTT.

This clone has a handful of counts. The chain couples TRBV6-1 to TRBJ2-1; unclear D gene. The CDR3 consists of 15 residues. Germline V gene lookup returns CDR1 MNHNS and CDR2 SASEGT. V was trimmed by 4 bases and J by 3 bases, leaving 13 bases between them. This CDR3 is CASSATLLYYNEQFF. CDR3 DNA: TGTGCCAGCAGTGCCACGTTACTATACTACAATGAGCAGTTCTTC.

Many counts were recorded for this clone. V usage is TRBV5-6 and J usage is TRBJ2-5; weak D call: TRBD1 (5 bases). From germline, CDR1 is SGHDT and CDR2 YYEEEE. The CDR3 is made up of 14 amino acids. Trimming took 0 bases from V and 2 from J, leaving 8 bases between them. The CDR3 DNA is TGTGCCAGCAGCTTGGCGGCAGGGCAAGAGACCCAGTACTTC. This codes for CASSLAAGQETQYF.

As regards this clone: The same CDR3 arises from other DNA sequences in this sample as well. The rearrangement links TRBV5-1 to TRBJ1-1, with D perhaps TRBD1 (5 bases). Looked up from germline, CDR1 is SGHRS and CDR2 is YFSETQ. The CDR3 is 14 amino acids. Trimming cost V 4 bases and J 5 bases, with 15 bases left between them. CDR3 bases: TGCGCCAGCAGCGGAGTGGGGGTGGGTACTGAAGCTTTCTTT. Protein: CASSGVGVGTEAFF.

A remark on this clone: One end of the junction varies from germline; a read error may be responsible. The rearrangement links TRBV6-1 to TRBJ2-6; TRBD1 is a possible D gene (6 bases). There are 16 residues in the CDR3. Germline V gene sequence: CDR1 MNHNS, CDR2 SASEGT. CDR3 in DNA: TGTGCCAGCATTCGGACAGCGTCTTGTGGGGACAACGTCCTGACTTTC. Protein product: CASIRTASCGDNVLTF.

In this sample, this clone turned up many times. This chain uses TRBV24-1 with TRBJ1-5; 8 bases line up with TRBD1. The CDR3 has 16 amino acids. Looked up from germline, CDR1 is KGHDR and CDR2 is SFDVKD. V trimming: 5 bases; J trimming: 3 bases; junction bases outside the gene matches: 8. CDR3: CATSASGQGINQPQHF. The CDR3 bases are TGTGCCACCAGTGCTTCTGGACAGGGTATCAATCAGCCCCAGCATTTT.

J is TRBJ2-7 and V is TRBV30; maybe TRBD2 (7 bases). Germline values: CDR1 GTSNPN, CDR2 SVGIG (reference sequence). The CDR3 loop spans 12 amino acids. The V end was cut by 6 bases, the J end by 6 bases, with 15 bases between. CDR3 in DNA: TGTGCCTGTGGTCGCGGGGGCTCCGAGCAGTACGTC. It yields the protein CACGRGGSEQYV.

This clone has ten or more counts. V and J are TRBV12-3 or TRBV12-4 and TRBJ2-5, with D tentatively TRBD2 (5 bases). The CDR3 consists of 17 residues. The germline V and J ends were trimmed by 5 bases and 4 bases, with 23 bases remaining between them. DNA for the CDR3: TGTGCCAGCAGTCCGGGGATTAGTGTTCTTAGTCGAGAGACCCAGTACTTC. It is translated as CASSPGISVLSRETQYF.

This clone was seen only a few times. The V call is TRBV20-1, the J call TRBJ2-7; the match to TRBD1 covers 7 bases. The CDR3 has 13 amino acids. Trimming took 3 bases from V and 5 from J; bases not matched to a gene: 7. Germline V CDR1 and CDR2: DFQATT, SNEGSKA (reference sequence). CDR3 DNA: TGCAGTGCTAGGGGGGTAGGGGGCCACGAGCAGTACTTC. It specifies CSARGVGGHEQYF.

The chain joins TRBV19 to TRBJ2-2; D is undetermined. The CDR3 has 15 residues. Between the trimmed V and J ends, which lost 5 bases and 4 bases, there was a span of 14 bases. The germline V gene has CDR1 LNHDA and CDR2 SQIVND (reference sequence). The CDR3 loop is CASSEIWDPTGELFF. In DNA, the CDR3 is TGTGCCAGTAGTGAAATTTGGGATCCCACCGGGGAGCTGTTTTTT.

Within the sample, this clone is medium-sized (0.01 to 0.1%). This chain joins TRBV6-1 and TRBJ2-1; D ambiguous. Per the germline V gene, CDR1 is MNHNS and CDR2 is SASEGT. This CDR3 contains 12 residues. Between the trimmed V and J ends, which lost 5 bases and 5 bases, there was a span of 7 bases. The CDR3 reads CASSSANNEQFF. CDR3 coding DNA: TGTGCCAGCAGTTCCGCAAACAATGAGCAGTTCTTC.

Many counts were recorded for this clone. In DNA form, the CDR3 reads TGCAGTGGCGCGGGGCCGGGGAGCAATGAGCAGTTCTTC. Translation gives CSGAGPGSNEQFF. V usage is TRBV20-1 and J usage is TRBJ2-1; D may be TRBD2 (6 bases). Germline V lookup: CDR1 DFQATT, CDR2 SNEGSKA (reference sequence). Between the trimmed V and J ends, which lost 7 bases and 6 bases, there was a span of 16 bases. The CDR3 consists of 13 residues.

This clone was picked up many times. The sample contains more than one DNA sequence encoding this CDR3. This chain links TRBV18 with TRBJ2-2, with a weak D call TRBD2 (5 bases). Trimming removed 3 bases from V and 5 bases from J, with 16 bases in between. Per germline, CDR1 KGHSH and CDR2 LQKENI. The CDR3 totals 16 residues. Here the CDR3 reads CASSPRRVSGTGELFF. DNA of the CDR3: TGTGCCAGCTCACCTCGAAGAGTCTCGGGGACCGGGGAGCTGTTTTTT.

This clone appeared many times. This may arise from a read error, as a much more abundant clone is one base away. This specimen includes other DNA sequences encoding the same CDR3. The chain carries TRBV30 and TRBJ2-1; D gene unclear. Germline assignment: CDR1 GTSNPN and CDR2 SVGIG (reference sequence). The CDR3 contains 15 residues. The CDR3 DNA sequence: TGTGCTTGGAGTGTATCCAGGACCCACTACAATGAGCAGTTCTTC. This sequence encodes CAWSVSRTHYNEQFF.

Comment on this clone: This could be a read error, since a much larger clone is one nucleotide away. V gene TRBV5-5 combines with J gene TRBJ1-5, with D unresolved. Germline V gene lookup returns CDR1 SGHKS and CDR2 YYEKEE (reference sequence). The CDR3 length is 15 residues. The CDR3, as DNA: TGTGCCGGCAGCTTGGAACGCTTTAGCAATCAGCCCCAGCATTTT. Translation gives CAGSLERFSNQPQHF.

This clone is judged medium-sized. V is TRBV5-1 and J is TRBJ2-7, with D perhaps matching TRBD1 (5 bases). The germline V and J ends were trimmed by 2 bases and 7 bases, with 10 bases remaining between them. The germline gives CDR1 SGHRS, CDR2 YFSETQ. The length of the CDR3 is 12 residues. The DNA of the CDR3 is TGCGCCAGCAGCTTCAGGGAACGAGAGCAGTACGTC. Translating it yields CASSFREREQYV.

This clone is labeled as medium-sized (0.01 to 0.1%). This chain uses TRBV6-5 with TRBJ2-7; TRBD2 matches 15 bases. CDR3 length: 18 residues. CDR1 MNHEY and CDR2 SVGAGI come from the germline V gene. Unmatched junction bases numbered 15, after V lost 7 bases and J lost 5 bases. The CDR3 is CASNTIGLAGGDFDEQYF. The CDR3 DNA reads TGTGCCAGCAATACCATCGGACTAGCGGGAGGGGACTTCGACGAGCAGTACTTC.

The gene calls are TRBV5-1 and TRBJ2-2, with D perhaps TRBD1 (6 bases). Germline V gene data show CDR1 as SGHRS and CDR2 as YFSETQ. CDR3 length equals 15 residues. Trimming stripped 0 bases from V and 2 bases from J, with 8 bases between. CDR3 region: CASSLAQGNTGELFF. The CDR3, as DNA: TGCGCCAGCAGCTTGGCACAGGGTAACACCGGGGAGCTGTTTTTT.

Comment on this clone: The conserved phenylalanine or tryptophan is not found at the CDR3 terminus, so this likely reflects a read error. DNA of the CDR3: TGTGCCTGTGACGGAGGTAGCAATCAGCCCCAGCATCTT. It is translated as CACDGGSNQPQHL. The gene calls are TRBV30 and TRBJ1-5; D unresolved. The length of the CDR3 is 13 residues. Germline lookup yields CDR1 GTSNPN and CDR2 SVGIG (reference sequence). Trimming cost V 6 bases and J 0 bases, with 9 bases left between them.

This clone was seen ten or more times. Since a much larger clone is just one base distant, this may be a read error. The CDR3 sequence is CASRPRPGHLNTEAFF. The CDR3 DNA reads as TGTGCCAGCAGGCCCAGACCGGGACACCTGAACACTGAAGCTTTCTTT. The chain uses TRBV12-3 or TRBV12-4 and TRBJ1-1; TRBD1 is a possible D gene (6 bases). The ends were cut back, 6 bases at V and 0 bases at J, with 17 bases in the middle. This CDR3 is 16 amino acids long.

This chain connects TRBV6-2 or TRBV6-3 to TRBJ1-1; D may be TRBD1 (5 bases). The CDR3 covers 14 residues. In germline, CDR1 is MNHEY, CDR2 SVGEGT. Deletions cut 0 bases from V and 4 bases from J, with 9 bases between. This CDR3 reads CASSYSGVGTEAFF. The CDR3 DNA follows: TGTGCCAGCAGTTACTCAGGGGTCGGCACTGAAGCTTTCTTT.

This chain connects TRBV6-9 to TRBJ2-5; D possibly corresponds to TRBD1 (7 bases). Germline V gives CDR1 MNHGY, CDR2 SVAAGI. V shed 3 bases and J shed 0 bases, with 14 bases lying between them. The CDR3 has 16 amino acids. This CDR3 is CASSYVPGGYQETQYF. CDR3 nucleotides: TGTGCCAGCAGTTACGTCCCAGGGGGGTACCAAGAGACCCAGTACTTC.

This clone was seen more than once but under ten times. V is TRBV6-1 and J is TRBJ1-1; perhaps TRBD1 as D (5 bases). The germline gives CDR1 MNHNS, CDR2 SASEGT. The CDR3 has 14 amino acids. Trimming removed 3 bases from V and 3 bases from J, with 11 bases in between. The CDR3 bases are TGTGCCAGCAGTGAGCTGGGGCAGGACACTGAAGCTTTCTTT. This sequence encodes CASSELGQDTEAFF.

A remark on this clone: An end of the junction differs from the germline gene, which may be a read error. The chain uses TRBV6-1 and TRBJ2-5, with D possibly being TRBD1 or TRBD2 (5 bases each). Germline CDR1 is MNHNS and CDR2 is SASEGT. The CDR3 is 13 residues long. The CDR3 loop reads CANSEVSLGTHYF. CDR3 in DNA: TGTGCCAACAGTGAAGTTTCGCTCGGGACCCATTACTTC.